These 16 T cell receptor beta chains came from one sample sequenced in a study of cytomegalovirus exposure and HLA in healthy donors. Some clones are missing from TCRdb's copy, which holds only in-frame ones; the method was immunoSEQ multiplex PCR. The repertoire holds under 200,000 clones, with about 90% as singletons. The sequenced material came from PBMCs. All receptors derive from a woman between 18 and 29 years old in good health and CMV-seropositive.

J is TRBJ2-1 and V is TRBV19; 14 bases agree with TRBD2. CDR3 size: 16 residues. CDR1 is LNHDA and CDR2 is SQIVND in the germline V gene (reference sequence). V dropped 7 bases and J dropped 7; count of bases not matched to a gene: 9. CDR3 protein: CASNQGRLAGGNEQFF. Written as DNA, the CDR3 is TGTGCCAGTAATCAGGGCCGACTAGCGGGGGGGAATGAGCAGTTCTTC. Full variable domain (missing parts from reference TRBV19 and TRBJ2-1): DGGITQSPKYLFRKEGQNVTLSCEQNLNHDAMYWYRQDPGQGLRLIYYSQIVNDFQKGDIAEGYSVSREKKESFPLTVTSAQKNPTAFYLCASNQGRLAGGNEQFFGPGTRLTVL.

The CDR3: CASSLGDRANEKLFF. The CDR3 DNA reads TGTGCCAGCAGTTTGGGGGACAGGGCGAATGAAAAACTGTTTTTT. V and J are TRBV28 and TRBJ1-4; TRBD1 matches at 9 bases. Germline lookup yields CDR1 MDHEN and CDR2 SYDVKM. The CDR3 extends over 15 amino acids. V lost 3 bases, J lost 5 bases, and 4 bases stayed unmatched.

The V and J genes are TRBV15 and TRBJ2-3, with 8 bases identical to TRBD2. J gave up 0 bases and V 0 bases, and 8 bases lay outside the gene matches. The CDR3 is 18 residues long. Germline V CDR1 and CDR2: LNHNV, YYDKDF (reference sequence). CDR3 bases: TGTGCCACCAGCAGAGATTTCTTCCCTAGCGGGAGCACAGATACGCAGTATTTT. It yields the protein CATSRDFFPSGSTDTQYF.

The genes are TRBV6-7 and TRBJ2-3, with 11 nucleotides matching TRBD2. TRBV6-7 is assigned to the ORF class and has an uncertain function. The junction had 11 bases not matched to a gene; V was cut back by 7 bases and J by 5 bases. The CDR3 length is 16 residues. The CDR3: CASNQIAGGGRDTQYF. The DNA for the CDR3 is TGTGCCAGCAACCAAATAGCGGGAGGGGGGAGAGATACGCAGTATTTT.

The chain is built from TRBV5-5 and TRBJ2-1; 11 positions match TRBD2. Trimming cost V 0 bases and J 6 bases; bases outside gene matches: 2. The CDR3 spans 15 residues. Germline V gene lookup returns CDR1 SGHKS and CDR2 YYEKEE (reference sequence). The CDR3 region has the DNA TGTGCCAGCAGCTTGGAGCTAGCGGGGGGCAATGAGCAGTTCTTC. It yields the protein CASSLELAGGNEQFF.

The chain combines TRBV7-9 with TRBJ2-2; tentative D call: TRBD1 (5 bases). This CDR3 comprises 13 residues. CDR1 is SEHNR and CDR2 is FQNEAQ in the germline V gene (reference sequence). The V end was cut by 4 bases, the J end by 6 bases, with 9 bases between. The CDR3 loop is CASSSGISGELFF. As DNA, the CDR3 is TGTGCCAGCAGCTCAGGGATCTCCGGGGAGCTGTTTTTT.

The CDR3 spells CASSQGTGTDTQYF. DNA for the CDR3: TGCGCCAGCAGCCAAGGGACAGGAACAGATACGCAGTATTTT. The chain uses TRBV4-1 and TRBJ2-3; 7 nucleotides agree with TRBD1. V lost 1 base and J lost 3; bases outside the gene matches: 1. The CDR3 totals 14 residues. The V gene's germline CDR1 is MGHRA and CDR2 YSYEKL.

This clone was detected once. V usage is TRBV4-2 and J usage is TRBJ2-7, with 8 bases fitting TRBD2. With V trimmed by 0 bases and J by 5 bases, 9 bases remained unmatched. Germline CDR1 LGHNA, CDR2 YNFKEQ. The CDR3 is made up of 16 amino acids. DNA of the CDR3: TGTGCCAGCAGCCAAGATCCCCGCGGGAGGTTCGACGAGCAGTACTTC. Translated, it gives CASSQDPRGRFDEQYF.

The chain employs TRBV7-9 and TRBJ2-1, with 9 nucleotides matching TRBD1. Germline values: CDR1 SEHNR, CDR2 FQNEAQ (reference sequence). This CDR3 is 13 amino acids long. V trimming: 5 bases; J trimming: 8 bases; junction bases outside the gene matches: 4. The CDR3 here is CASSPGTGHEQFF. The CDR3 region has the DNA TGTGCCAGCAGCCCAGGGACAGGGCATGAGCAGTTCTTC.

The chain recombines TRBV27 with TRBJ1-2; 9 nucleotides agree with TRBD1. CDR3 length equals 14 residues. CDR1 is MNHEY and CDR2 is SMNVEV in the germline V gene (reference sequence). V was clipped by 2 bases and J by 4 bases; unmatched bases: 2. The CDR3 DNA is TGTGCCAGCAGTTTAGCGGGACAGGGCTATGGCTACACCTTC. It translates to CASSLAGQGYGYTF.

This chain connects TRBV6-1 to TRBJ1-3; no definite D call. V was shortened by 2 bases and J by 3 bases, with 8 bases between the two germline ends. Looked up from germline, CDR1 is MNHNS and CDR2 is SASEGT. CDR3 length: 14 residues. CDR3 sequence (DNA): TGTGCCAGCAGTGAATGGACTATTGGAAACACCATATATTTT. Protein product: CASSEWTIGNTIYF.

CDR3 loop: CASSPGLAAYNEQFF. The CDR3 DNA is TGCGCCAGCAGCCCTGGACTAGCGGCCTACAATGAGCAGTTCTTC. The genes are TRBV4-3 and TRBJ2-1, with TRBD2 identical over 10 bases. Germline assignment: CDR1 LGHNA and CDR2 YSLEER. Trimming took 4 bases from V and 2 from J; bases not matched to a gene: 2. The CDR3 spans 15 residues.

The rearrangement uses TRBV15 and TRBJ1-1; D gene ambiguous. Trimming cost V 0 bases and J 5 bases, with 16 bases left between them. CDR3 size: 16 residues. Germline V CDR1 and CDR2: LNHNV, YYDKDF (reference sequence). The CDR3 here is CATSRDAPRSGTEAFF. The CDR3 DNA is TGTGCCACCAGCAGAGATGCACCAAGGTCGGGTACTGAAGCTTTCTTT. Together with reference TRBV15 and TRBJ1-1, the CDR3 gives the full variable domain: DAMVIQNPRYQVTQFGKPVTLSCSQTLNHNVMYWYQQKSSQAPKLLFHYYDKDFNNEADTPDNFQSRRPNTSFCFLDIRSPGLGDTAMYLCATSRDAPRSGTEAFFGQGTRLTVV.

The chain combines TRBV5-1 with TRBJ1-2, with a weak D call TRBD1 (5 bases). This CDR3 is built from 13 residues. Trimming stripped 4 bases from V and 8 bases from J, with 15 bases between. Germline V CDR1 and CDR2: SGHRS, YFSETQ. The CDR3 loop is CASSHGVGLGYTF. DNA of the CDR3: TGCGCCAGCAGCCACGGAGTGGGGCTCGGCTACACCTTC.

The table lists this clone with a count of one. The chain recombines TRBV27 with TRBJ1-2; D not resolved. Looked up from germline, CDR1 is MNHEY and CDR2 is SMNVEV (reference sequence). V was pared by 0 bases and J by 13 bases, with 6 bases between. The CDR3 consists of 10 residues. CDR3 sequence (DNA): TGTGCCAGCAGTTTATCGAGGGCCACCTTC. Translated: CASSLSRATF.

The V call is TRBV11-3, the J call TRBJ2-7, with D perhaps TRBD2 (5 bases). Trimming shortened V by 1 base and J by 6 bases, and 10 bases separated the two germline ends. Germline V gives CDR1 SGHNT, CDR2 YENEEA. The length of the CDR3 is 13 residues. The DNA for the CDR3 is TGTGCCAGCAGCTTAGGAGGAGGCTCCGAGCAGTACTTC. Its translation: CASSLGGGSEQYF.